This TCR beta chain was sequenced during a study of radiation and T cells in renal cell carcinoma (dated by TCRdb to 2018 to 2020). Looking at the study overall: TCR beta sequencing covered 50 to 55 samples in total, comprising around 25 tumors and about 27 peripheral blood samples. The last blood draw happened 4 weeks after radiation, timed to coincide with nephrectomy. Across all 55 or so samples, 4,016,671 unique CDR3 nucleotide sequences, encoding 2,658,974 unique CDR3 amino acid sequences, were identified.

This specimen's time point label, per the study, means: blood 4 weeks post-SBRT, at nephrectomy. Read against the paper, the sample's treatment or condition label means: 15 Gy SBRT to primary tumor, nephrectomy 4 weeks later. The samples were drawn from a clinical trial, where primary renal cell carcinomas were treated with 15 Gy of stereotactic body radiation therapy and then removed by nephrectomy 4 weeks afterward. Serial peripheral blood from radiation-treated patients was sampled at baseline, 2 weeks and 4 weeks after SBRT to track tumor-enriched clonotypes. All patients had renal cell carcinoma with clear cell pathology. The QIAamp DNA Blood Mini Kit (Qiagen) was used to prepare genomic DNA for TCR sequencing. Samples were included in the analyses only if all quality control checks were passed. As to this clone: The antigen it recognizes is unknown. There are no base qualities to consult, and no much larger clone falls within one base.

TCR beta libraries were generated from genomic DNA with the immunoSEQ kit, following the manufacturer's recommendations. To prepare libraries, a first multiplex PCR with proprietary primers was run, followed by a second PCR that added unique barcodes, and a bead cleanup was done after each round. Each sample batch included a kit-provided positive control reaction and a negative control reaction. The final libraries were assessed on an Agilent 4200 TapeStation D1000 ScreenTape, pooled by volume, and quantified by qPCR. Sequencing ran on an Illumina NextSeq500 with a MidOutput 150-cycle cartridge, using 156 Read1 and 15 Index1 cycles with kit custom primers. The pooled library was loaded at around 1 pM with roughly 19% PhiX control spiked in. The authors' analysis ran thus. Vendor-processed data were analyzed in R, and a clonotype was defined as all T cells sharing the same CDR3 nucleotide sequence. In the clone abundance analyses, frequencies were normalized to the 10,000 most abundant clones in each sample. Public T cell clones, averaging fewer than five per sample, were removed before analysis. Tumor-enriched clonotypes and baseline blood-enriched clonotypes were defined as those with an abundance difference of at least 32-fold between compartments. Clonotypes expanded or contracted between blood time points were identified with a beta-binomial differential abundance model. Tumor-blood repertoire similarity was measured with the Baroni-Urbani and Buser coefficient, and groups were compared using two-tailed Wilcoxon tests in R. TCRdb obtained this table from immuneACCESS and retained in-frame rearrangements with V and J assigned. These tables miss some clones; where compared with another copy, unresolved V genes account for less than half of the shortfall, and the remainder is unexplained. The V and J calls and clone size were taken over from that table, and D and trimming were inferred from the DNA. For this sample the table gives more than 120,000 clones, of which 80% to 90% were detected only once. About a sixth of the sample belongs to the ten largest clones.

The investigation overall reported the following: Dynamics of the blood repertoire were not tracked past 4 weeks after treatment. Because no pretreatment tumor biopsies were available, whether clonotypes were present in the tumor at baseline could not be determined. In blood, the top tumor clonotypes increased from baseline to 2 weeks after radiation and then shrank by 4 weeks, which suggests a temporary expansion of tumor-resident clones. Because the trial had a single-armed design, the trial could not examine how radiation dose or scheduling affected the TCR repertoire.

From a lookup of the germline V gene, CDR1 and CDR2 are MNHNS and SASEGT. Relative to germline, V is 6 bases shorter and J is 2 bases shorter, with 13 bases between their ends. From its cysteine to its phenylalanine, the CDR3 spans 14 amino acids. The retained sequence is limited to the CDR3, 42 bases, with the frame set at the first base. The clonotype was recovered from a woman in her forties or fifties with renal cell carcinoma. The chain is made from TRBV6-1 and TRBJ1-2; TRBD1 is possibly the D segment (6 matching bases). Specimen: blood, collected from a patient whose treatment included radiotherapy and nephrectomy. The CDR3 protein is CASSDRTDNYGYTF. At the DNA level, the sequence is TGTGCCAGCAGCGACAGGACAGACAACTATGGCTACACCTTC.